The rows below give T cell receptor beta chains drawn from one sample of a study of T cell changes during pregnancy in multiple sclerosis. Assay used: immunoSEQ multiplex PCR; TCRdb lists only in-frame clones, some missing. The sample lists 68,000 or so clones, 90% to 95% occurring once. Sequenced here: peripheral blood, sampled in the second trimester of pregnancy. The receptor set was obtained from a female donor in good health, enrolled as a control in a pregnancy study. Both conserved end residues are part of each CDR3. Fields, in order: J gene, clone size, D gene, V gene, CDR3 protein, CDR3 DNA. The D gene is left open where the match is weak. Clone sizes are given selectively: once, few, many, or a class where the clone is expanded.

>TRBJ1-1|NA|TRBD1|TRBV7-8
CASSFGGTGNTEAFF
TGTGCCAGCAGCTTTGGCGGGACAGGGAACACTGAAGCTTTCTTT
>TRBJ2-7|once|TRBD1|TRBV6-5
CASSPGQGTPEQYF
TGTGCCAGCAGTCCGGGACAGGGTACCCCCGAGCAGTACTTC
>TRBJ2-1|NA|TRBD2|TRBV5-1
CASSLNGLAGPDEQFF
TGCGCCAGCAGCTTGAATGGACTAGCGGGACCGGATGAGCAGTTCTTC
>TRBJ2-6|NA|NA|TRBV7-3
CASTAGPGANVLTF
TGTGCCAGCACCGCAGGGCCCGGGGCCAACGTCCTGACTTTC
>TRBJ2-7|NA|NA|TRBV7-9
CASSSADYTSYEQYF
TGTGCCAGCAGCTCCGCCGATTACACCTCCTACGAGCAGTACTTC
>TRBJ2-7|NA|TRBD2|TRBV9
CASSVGVELAGFYEQYF
TGTGCCAGCAGCGTAGGGGTCGAACTAGCGGGTTTCTACGAGCAGTACTTC
>TRBJ1-1|NA|NA|TRBV15
CATSRDLWGRGTEAFF
TGTGCCACCAGCAGAGATCTCTGGGGGCGAGGCACTGAAGCTTTCTTT
>TRBJ2-3|NA|NA|TRBV27
CASSLRGTDTQYF
TGTGCCAGCAGTTTGAGGGGGACAGATACGCAGTATTTT
>TRBJ1-4|NA|TRBD1|TRBV13
CASSLRQGEGEKLFF
TGTGCCAGCAGCTTAAGACAGGGTGAGGGGGAAAAACTGTTTTTT
>TRBJ2-5|NA|NA|TRBV5-4
CASSFGETQYF
TGTGCCAGCAGCTTCGGAGAGACCCAGTACTTC
>TRBJ2-7|NA|NA|TRBV7-9
CASSVLSGPYEQYF
TGTGCCAGCAGCGTCCTTAGCGGACCCTACGAGCAGTACTTC
>TRBJ1-1|NA|NA|TRBV19
CASTRSAEAFF
TGTGCCAGTACCCGGTCCGCTGAAGCTTTCTTT
>TRBJ2-3|NA|NA|TRBV27
CASSLTSPSTDTQYF
TGTGCCAGCAGTTTGACTAGTCCCTCCACAGATACGCAGTATTTT
>TRBJ2-3|NA|TRBD2|TRBV2
CASSPGLPSTDTQYF
TGTGCCAGCAGCCCGGGACTACCAAGCACAGATACGCAGTATTTT
>TRBJ1-1|NA|NA|TRBV19
CASSIFGAGVNTEAFF
TGTGCCAGTAGTATCTTTGGTGCGGGGGTGAACACTGAAGCTTTCTTT